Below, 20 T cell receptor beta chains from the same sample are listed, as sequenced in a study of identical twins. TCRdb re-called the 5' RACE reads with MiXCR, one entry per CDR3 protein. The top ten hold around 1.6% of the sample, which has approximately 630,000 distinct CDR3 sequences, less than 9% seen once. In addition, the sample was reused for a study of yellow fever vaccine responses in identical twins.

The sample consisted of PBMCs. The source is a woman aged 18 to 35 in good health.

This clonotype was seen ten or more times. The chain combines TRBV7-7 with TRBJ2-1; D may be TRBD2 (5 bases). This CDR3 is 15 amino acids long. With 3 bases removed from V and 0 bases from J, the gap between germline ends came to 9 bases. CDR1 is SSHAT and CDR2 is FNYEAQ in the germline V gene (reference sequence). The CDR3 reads CASSFGRASYNEQFF. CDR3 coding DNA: TGTGCCAGCAGCTTTGGGCGGGCCTCCTACAATGAGCAGTTCTTC. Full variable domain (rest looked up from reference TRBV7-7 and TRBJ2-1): GAGVSQSPRYKVTKRGQDVTLRCDPISSHATLYWYQQALGQGPEFLTYFNYEAQPDKSGLPSDRFSAERPEGSISTLTIQRTEQRDSAMYRCASSFGRASYNEQFFGPGTRLTVL.

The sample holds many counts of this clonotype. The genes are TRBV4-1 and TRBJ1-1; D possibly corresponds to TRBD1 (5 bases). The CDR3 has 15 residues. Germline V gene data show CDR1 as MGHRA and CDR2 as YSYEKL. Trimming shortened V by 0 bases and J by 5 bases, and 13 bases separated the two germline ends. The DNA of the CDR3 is TGCGCCAGCAGCCAAGATCAGGCCGGGGGAACTGAAGCTTTCTTT. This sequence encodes CASSQDQAGGTEAFF.

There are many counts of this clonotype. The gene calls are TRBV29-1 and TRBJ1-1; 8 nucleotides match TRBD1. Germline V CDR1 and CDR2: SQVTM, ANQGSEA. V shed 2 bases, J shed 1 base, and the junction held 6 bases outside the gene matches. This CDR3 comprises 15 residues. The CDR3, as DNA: TGCAGCGTTGAAACCCACAGGGGGGCGAACACTGAAGCTTTCTTT. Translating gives CSVETHRGANTEAFF.

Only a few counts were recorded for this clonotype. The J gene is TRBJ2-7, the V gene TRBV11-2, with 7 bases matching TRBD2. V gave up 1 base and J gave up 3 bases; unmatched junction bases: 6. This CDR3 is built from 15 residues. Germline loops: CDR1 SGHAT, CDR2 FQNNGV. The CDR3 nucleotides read TGTGCCAGCAGCTTAGCGGGAGGCACGGTCTACGAGCAGTACTTC. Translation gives CASSLAGGTVYEQYF.

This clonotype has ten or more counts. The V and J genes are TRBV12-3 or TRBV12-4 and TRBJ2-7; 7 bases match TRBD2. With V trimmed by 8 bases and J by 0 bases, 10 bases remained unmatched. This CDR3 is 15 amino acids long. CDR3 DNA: TGTGCCAGCTCGCCGGGGAGGGAAGGCTCCTACGAGCAGTACTTC. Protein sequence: CASSPGREGSYEQYF.

The DNA for the CDR3 is TGTGCCAGCATAAACGGGGGGGCCGGGGATACGCAGTATTTT. Its translation is CASINGGAGDTQYF. J is TRBJ2-3 and V is TRBV28, with 8 bases lining up with TRBD2. The germline gives CDR1 MDHEN, CDR2 SYDVKM. The CDR3 extends over 14 amino acids. The J segment lost 6 bases and the V segment lost 7 bases, leaving 9 bases of the junction unmatched.

DNA for the CDR3: TGTGCCATCAGTGAAATAACGCGGGGACTAGCCCAGACCGGGGAGCTGTTTTTT. This encodes CAISEITRGLAQTGELFF. V gene TRBV10-3 combines with J gene TRBJ2-2, with TRBD2 matching over 9 bases. The CDR3 sequence is 18 residues long. Trimming took 3 bases from V and 5 from J; bases not matched to a gene: 13. The germline CDR1 and CDR2 sequences are ENHRY and SYGVKD.

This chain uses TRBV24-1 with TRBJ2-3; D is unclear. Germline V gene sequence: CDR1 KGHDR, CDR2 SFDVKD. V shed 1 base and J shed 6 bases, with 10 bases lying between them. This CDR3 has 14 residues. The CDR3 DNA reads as TGTGCCACCAGTGATTTCGGCCCCTCGGATACGCAGTATTTT. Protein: CATSDFGPSDTQYF.

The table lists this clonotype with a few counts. CDR3 nucleotides: TGTGCCAGCAGCCCGTCGGGCAGGAGGGATCAAGAGACCCAGTACTTC. Translating it yields CASSPSGRRDQETQYF. J is TRBJ2-5 and V is TRBV4-2; possible D gene TRBD2, 6 bases. Trimming stripped 4 bases from V and 2 bases from J, with 17 bases between. Per germline, CDR1 LGHNA and CDR2 YNFKEQ. There are 16 residues in the CDR3.

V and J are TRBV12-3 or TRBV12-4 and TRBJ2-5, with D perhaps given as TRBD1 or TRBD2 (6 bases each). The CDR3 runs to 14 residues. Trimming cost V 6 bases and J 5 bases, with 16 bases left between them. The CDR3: CASRKRGAWETQYF. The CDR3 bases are TGTGCCAGCAGGAAAAGGGGGGCCTGGGAGACCCAGTACTTC.

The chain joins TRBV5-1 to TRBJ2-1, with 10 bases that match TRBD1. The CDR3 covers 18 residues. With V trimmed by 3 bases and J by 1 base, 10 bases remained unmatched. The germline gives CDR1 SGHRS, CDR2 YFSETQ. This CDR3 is CASSYGQGVATSYNEQFF. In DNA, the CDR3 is TGCGCCAGCAGCTACGGACAGGGGGTAGCGACATCCTACAATGAGCAGTTCTTC.

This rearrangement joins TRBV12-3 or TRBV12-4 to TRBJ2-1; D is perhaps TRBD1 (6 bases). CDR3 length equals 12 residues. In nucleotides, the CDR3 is TGTGCTGGGGGCCACAATGAAAATGAGCAGTTCTTC. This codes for CAGGHNENEQFF.

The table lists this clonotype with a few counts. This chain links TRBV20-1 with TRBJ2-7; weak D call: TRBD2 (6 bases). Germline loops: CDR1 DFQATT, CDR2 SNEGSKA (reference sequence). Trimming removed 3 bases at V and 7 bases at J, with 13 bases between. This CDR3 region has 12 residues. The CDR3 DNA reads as TGCAGTGCTAGGGGATCTGCGGGGGAGCAGTACTTC. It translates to CSARGSAGEQYF.

Here the CDR3 reads CASSSTGTKSDTQYF. CDR3 in DNA: TGCGCCAGCAGCTCCACCGGGACCAAATCAGATACGCAGTATTTT. This chain joins TRBV5-1 and TRBJ2-3; the D gene could be TRBD1 or TRBD2 (5 bases each). This CDR3 region has 15 residues. The germline CDR1 and CDR2 sequences are SGHRS and YFSETQ. V was cut by 3 bases and J by 4 bases, with 15 bases left in between. Drawing the rest from reference TRBV5-1 and TRBJ2-3, the complete variable domain is KAGVTQTPRYLIKTRGQQVTLSCSPISGHRSVSWYQQTPGQGLQFLFEYFSETQRNKGNFPGRFSGRQFSNSRSEMNVSTLELGDSALYLCASSSTGTKSDTQYFGPGTRLTVL.

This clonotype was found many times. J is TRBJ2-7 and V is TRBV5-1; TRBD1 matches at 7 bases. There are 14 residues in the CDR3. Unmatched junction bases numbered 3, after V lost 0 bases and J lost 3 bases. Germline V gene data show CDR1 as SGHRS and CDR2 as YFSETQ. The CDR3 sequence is CASSLEGGVYEQYF. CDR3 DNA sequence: TGCGCCAGCAGCTTGGAAGGGGGCGTCTACGAGCAGTACTTC.

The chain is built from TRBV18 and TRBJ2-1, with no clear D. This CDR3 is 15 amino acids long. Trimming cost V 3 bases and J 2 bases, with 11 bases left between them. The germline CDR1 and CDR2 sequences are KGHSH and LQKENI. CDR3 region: CASSPIYSTYNEQFF. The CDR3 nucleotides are TGTGCCAGCTCACCTATTTACAGCACCTACAATGAGCAGTTCTTC.

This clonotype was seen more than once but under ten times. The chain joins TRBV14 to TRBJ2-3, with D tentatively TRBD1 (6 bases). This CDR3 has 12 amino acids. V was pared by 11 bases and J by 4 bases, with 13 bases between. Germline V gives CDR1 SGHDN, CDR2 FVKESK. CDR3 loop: CAGFGGPDTQYF. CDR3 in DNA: TGTGCCGGCTTTGGGGGCCCAGATACGCAGTATTTT. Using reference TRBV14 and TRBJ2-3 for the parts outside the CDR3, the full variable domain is EAGVTQFPSHSVIEKGQTVTLRCDPISGHDNLYWYRRVMGKEIKFLLHFVKESKQDESGMPNNRFLAERTGGTYSTLKVQPAELEDSGVYFCAGFGGPDTQYFGPGTRLTVL.

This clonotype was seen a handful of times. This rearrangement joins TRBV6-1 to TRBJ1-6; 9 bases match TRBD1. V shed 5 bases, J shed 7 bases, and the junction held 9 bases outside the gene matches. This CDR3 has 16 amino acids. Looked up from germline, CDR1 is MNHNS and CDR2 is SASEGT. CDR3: CASSRTDRGSNSPLHF. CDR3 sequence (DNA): TGTGCCAGCAGTCGAACGGACAGGGGCTCGAATTCACCCCTCCACTTT.

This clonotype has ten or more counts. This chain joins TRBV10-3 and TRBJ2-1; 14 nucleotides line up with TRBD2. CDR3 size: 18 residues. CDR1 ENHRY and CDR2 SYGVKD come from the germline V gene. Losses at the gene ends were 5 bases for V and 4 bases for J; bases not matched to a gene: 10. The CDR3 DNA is TGTGCCATCAGTTGGGGACTAGCGGGAGAGCCACGTTACAATGAGCAGTTCTTC. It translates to CAISWGLAGEPRYNEQFF.

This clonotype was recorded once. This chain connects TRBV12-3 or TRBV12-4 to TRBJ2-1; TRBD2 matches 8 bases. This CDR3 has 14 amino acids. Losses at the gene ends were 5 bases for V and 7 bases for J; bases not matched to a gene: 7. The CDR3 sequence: CASSTGTSMNEQFF. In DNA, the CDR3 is TGTGCCAGCAGTACCGGGACTAGTATGAATGAGCAGTTCTTC.